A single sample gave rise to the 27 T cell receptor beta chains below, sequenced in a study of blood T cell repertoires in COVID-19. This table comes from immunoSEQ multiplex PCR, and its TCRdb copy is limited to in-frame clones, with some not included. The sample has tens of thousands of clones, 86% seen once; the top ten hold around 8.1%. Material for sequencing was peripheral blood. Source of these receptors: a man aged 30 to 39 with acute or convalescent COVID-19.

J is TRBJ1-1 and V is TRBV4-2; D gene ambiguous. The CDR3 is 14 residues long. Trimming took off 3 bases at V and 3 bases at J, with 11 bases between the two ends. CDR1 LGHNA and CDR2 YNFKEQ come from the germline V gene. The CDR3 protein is CASSQRRKDTEAFF. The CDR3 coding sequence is TGTGCCAGCAGCCAGAGGCGGAAAGACACTGAAGCTTTCTTT.

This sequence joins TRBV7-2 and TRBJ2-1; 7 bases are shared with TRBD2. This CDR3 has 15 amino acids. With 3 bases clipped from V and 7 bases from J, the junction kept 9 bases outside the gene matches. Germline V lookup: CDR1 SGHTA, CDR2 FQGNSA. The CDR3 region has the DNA TGTGCCAGCAGCTTTCTAGCGGACGGAAGGAATGAGCAGTTCTTC. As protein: CASSFLADGRNEQFF.

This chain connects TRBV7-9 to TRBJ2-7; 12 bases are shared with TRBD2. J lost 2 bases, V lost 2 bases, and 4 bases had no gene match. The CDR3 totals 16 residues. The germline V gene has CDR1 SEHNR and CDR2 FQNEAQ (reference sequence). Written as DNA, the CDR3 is TGTGCCAGCAGCTTAATACTAGCGGGAGGAACCTACGAGCAGTACTTC. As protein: CASSLILAGGTYEQYF.

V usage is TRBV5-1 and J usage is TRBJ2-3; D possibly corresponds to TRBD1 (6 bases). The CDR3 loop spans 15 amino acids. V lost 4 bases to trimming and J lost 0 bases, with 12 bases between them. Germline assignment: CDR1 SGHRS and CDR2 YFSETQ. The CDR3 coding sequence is TGCGCCAGCAGCCGAGGGACACCTAGCACAGATACGCAGTATTTT. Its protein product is CASSRGTPSTDTQYF.

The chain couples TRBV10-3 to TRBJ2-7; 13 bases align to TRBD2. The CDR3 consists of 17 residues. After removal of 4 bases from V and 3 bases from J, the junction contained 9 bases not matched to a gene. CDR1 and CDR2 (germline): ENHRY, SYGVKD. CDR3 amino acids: CAISVAPTSGRFYEQYF. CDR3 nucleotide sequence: TGTGCCATCAGTGTTGCCCCGACTAGCGGGAGGTTCTACGAGCAGTACTTC.

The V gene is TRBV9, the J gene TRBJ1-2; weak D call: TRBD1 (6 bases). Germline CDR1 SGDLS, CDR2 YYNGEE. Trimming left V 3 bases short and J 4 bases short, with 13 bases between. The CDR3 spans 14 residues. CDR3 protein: CASSAQGVSYGYTF. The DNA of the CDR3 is TGTGCCAGCAGCGCACAGGGAGTTAGCTATGGCTACACCTTC.

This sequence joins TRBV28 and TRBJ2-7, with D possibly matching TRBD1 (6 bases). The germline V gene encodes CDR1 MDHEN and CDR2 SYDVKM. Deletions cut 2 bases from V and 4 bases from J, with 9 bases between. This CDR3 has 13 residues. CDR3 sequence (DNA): TGTGCCAGCAGTTTAACAGGGCATTACGAGCAGTACTTC. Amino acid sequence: CASSLTGHYEQYF.

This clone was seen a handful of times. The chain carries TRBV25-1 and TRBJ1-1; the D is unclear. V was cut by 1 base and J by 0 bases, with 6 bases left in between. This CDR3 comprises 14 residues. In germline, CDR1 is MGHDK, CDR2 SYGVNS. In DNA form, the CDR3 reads TGTGCCAGCAGTGAATCACTGATGAACACTGAAGCTTTCTTT. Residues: CASSESLMNTEAFF.

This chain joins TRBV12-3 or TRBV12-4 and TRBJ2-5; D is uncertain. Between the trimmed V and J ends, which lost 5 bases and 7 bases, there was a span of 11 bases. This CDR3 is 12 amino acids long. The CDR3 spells CASSLPTGTQYF. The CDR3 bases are TGTGCCAGCAGTCTCCCAACTGGGACCCAGTACTTC.

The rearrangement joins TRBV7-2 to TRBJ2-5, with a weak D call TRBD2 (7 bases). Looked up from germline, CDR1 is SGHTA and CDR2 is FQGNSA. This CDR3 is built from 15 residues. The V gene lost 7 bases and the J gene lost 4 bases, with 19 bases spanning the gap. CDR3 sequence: CASKISGGLSETQYF. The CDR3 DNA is TGTGCCAGCAAAATTTCGGGGGGCCTTTCAGAGACCCAGTACTTC.

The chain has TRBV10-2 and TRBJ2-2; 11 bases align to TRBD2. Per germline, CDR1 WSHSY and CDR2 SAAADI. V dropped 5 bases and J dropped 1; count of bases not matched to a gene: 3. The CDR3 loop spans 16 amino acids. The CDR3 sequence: CASSLAGGGNTGELFF. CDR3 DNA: TGCGCCAGCAGTCTAGCGGGGGGTGGGAACACCGGGGAGCTGTTTTTT.

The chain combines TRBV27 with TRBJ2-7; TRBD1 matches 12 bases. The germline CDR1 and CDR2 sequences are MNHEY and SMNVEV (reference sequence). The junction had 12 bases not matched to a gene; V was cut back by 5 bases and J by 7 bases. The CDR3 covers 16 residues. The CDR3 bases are TGTGCCAGCAGTGCCCCCGGGACAGGGGGCCTCTTTGAGCAGTACTTC. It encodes CASSAPGTGGLFEQYF.

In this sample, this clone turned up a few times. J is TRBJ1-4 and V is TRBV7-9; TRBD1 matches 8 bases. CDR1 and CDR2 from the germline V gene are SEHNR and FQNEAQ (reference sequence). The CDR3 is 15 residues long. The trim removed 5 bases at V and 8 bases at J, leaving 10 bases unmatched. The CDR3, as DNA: TGTGCCAGCAGCCCAGGGGGCGAATTAAGGGAAAAACTGTTTTTT. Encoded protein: CASSPGGELREKLFF.

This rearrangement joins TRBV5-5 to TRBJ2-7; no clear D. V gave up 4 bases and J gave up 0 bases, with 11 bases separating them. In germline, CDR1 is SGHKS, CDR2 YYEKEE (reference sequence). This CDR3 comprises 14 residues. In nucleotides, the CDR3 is TGTGCCAGCAGCCCCGACCGGAGCTCCTACGAGCAGTACTTC. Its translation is CASSPDRSSYEQYF.

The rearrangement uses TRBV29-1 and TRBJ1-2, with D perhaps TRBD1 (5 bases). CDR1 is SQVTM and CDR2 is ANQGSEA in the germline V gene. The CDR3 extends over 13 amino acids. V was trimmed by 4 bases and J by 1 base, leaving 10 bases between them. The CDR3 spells CSVGQPGNYGYTF. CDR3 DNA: TGCAGCGTTGGACAGCCGGGTAACTATGGCTACACCTTC.

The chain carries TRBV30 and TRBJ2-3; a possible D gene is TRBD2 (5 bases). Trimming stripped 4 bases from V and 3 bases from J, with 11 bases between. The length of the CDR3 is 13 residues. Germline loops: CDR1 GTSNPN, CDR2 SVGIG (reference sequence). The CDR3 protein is CAWNPGWTDTQYF. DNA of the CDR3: TGTGCCTGGAACCCGGGGTGGACAGATACGCAGTATTTT.

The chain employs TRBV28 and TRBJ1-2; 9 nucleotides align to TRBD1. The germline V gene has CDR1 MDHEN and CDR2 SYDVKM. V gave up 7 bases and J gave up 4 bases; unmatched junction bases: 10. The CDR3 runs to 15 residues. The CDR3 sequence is CASILTGGRVYGYTF. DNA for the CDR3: TGTGCCAGCATTCTCACAGGGGGCCGGGTCTATGGCTACACCTTC.

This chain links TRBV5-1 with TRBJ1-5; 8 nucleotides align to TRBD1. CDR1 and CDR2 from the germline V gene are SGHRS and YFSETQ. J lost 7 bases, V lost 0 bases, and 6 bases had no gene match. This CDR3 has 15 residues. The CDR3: CASSLAGQGGQPQHF. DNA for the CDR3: TGCGCCAGCAGCTTGGCCGGACAGGGAGGCCAGCCCCAGCATTTT.

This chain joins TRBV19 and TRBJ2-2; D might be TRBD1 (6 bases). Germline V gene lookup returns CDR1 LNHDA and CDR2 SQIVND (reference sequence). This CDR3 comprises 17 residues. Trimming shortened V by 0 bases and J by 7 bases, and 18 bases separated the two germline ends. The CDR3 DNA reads TGTGCCAGTAGTATAGAGCAGGACAGCGTTCGGGTCGGGGAGCTGTTTTTT. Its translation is CASSIEQDSVRVGELFF.

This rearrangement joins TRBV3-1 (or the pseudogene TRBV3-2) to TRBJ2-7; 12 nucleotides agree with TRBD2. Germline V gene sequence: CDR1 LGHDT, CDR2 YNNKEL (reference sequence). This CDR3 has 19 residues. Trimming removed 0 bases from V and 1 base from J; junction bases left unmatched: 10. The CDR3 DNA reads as TGTGCCAGCAGCCAAGAACTATGGACTAGCGGGGAGGCGTCCTACGAGCAGTACTTC. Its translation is CASSQELWTSGEASYEQYF.

The CDR3 reads CASSGLAGENEQFF. The CDR3 DNA reads as TGTGCCAGCTCGGGACTAGCGGGAGAAAATGAGCAGTTCTTC. The genes are TRBV18 and TRBJ2-1; TRBD2 matches at 14 bases. V dropped 6 bases and J dropped 7; count of bases not matched to a gene: 2. The CDR3 sequence is 14 residues long. Germline V gene lookup returns CDR1 KGHSH and CDR2 LQKENI. Looking up the rest from reference TRBV18 and TRBJ2-1 gives the full variable domain: NAGVMQNPRHLVRRRGQEARLRCSPMKGHSHVYWYRQLPEEGLKFMVYLQKENIIDESGMPKERFSAEFPKEGPSILRIQQVVRGDSAAYFCASSGLAGENEQFFGPGTRLTVL.

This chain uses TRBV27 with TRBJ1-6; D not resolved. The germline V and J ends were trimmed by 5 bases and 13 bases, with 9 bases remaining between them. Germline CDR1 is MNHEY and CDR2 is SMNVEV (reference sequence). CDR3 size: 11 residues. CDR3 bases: TGTGCCAGCAGTCGATACGGGCCCCTCCACTTT. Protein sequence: CASSRYGPLHF.

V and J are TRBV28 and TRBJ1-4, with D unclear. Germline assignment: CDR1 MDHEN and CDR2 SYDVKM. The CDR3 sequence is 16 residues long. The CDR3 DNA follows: TGTGCTTGTCGTGGAGGGAACACCCGTTTCTTAGGAAAACTGTTTTTT. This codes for CACRGGNTRFLGKLFF.

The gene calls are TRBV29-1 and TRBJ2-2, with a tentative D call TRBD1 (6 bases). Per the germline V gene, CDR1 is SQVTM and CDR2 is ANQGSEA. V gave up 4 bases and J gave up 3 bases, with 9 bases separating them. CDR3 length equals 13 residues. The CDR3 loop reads CSVGQGHTGELFF. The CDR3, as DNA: TGCAGCGTTGGGCAGGGGCACACCGGGGAGCTGTTTTTT.

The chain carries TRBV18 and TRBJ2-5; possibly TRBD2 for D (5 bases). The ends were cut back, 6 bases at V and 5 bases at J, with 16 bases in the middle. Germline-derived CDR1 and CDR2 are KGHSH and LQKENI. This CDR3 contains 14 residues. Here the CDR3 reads CASSPNRGPETQYF. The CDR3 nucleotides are TGTGCCAGCTCCCCCAACCGAGGGCCCGAGACCCAGTACTTC.

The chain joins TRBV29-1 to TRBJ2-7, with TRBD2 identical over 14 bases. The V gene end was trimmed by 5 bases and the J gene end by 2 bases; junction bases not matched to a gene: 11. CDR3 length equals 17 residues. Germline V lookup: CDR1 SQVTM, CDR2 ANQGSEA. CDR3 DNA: TGCAGCGTTCTCGGGACTAGCGGGAGTAGGGGTGCCTACGAGCAGTACTTC. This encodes CSVLGTSGSRGAYEQYF.

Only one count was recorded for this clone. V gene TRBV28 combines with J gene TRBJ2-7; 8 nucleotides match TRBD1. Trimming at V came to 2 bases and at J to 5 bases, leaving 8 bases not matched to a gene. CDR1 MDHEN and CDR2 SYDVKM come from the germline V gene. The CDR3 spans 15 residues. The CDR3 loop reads CASSLQRTGWDEQYF. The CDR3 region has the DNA TGTGCCAGCAGTTTACAAAGGACAGGGTGGGACGAGCAGTACTTC.